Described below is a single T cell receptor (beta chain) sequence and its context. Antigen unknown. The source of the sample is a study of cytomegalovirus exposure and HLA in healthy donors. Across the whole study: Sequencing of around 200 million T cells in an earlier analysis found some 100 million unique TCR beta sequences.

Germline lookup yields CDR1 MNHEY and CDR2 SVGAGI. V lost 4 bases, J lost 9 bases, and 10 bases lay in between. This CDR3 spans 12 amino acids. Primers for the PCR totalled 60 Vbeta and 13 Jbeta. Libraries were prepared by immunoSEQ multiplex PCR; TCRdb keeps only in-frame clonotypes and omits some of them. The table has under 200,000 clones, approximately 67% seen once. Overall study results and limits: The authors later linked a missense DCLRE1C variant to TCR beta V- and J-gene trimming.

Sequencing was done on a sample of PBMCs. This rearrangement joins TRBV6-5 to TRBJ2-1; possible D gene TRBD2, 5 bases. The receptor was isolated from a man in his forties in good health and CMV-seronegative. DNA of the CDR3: TGTGCCAGCAGTTTGAGGGTTGGTGAGCAGTTCTTC. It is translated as CASSLRVGEQFF.